The TCR beta chain under discussion was sequenced for a study of cytomegalovirus exposure and HLA in healthy donors. About this clone itself: Its antigen is unknown.

Use of 60 Vbeta and 13 Jbeta primers characterized the PCR. Data came from immunoSEQ multiplex PCR; TCRdb stores just in-frame clones and leaves some out. The sample has 130,000 to 150,000 clones, approximately 73% seen once. The CDR3 extends over 16 amino acids. V lost 4 bases to trimming and J lost 9 bases, with 23 bases between them. CDR1 and CDR2 from the germline V gene are SGHRS and YFSETQ. Overall study findings and caveats: The authors later linked a missense DCLRE1C variant to TCR beta V- and J-gene trimming. Another analysis was done later, and it associated fewer than 20,000 TCR beta sequences with HLA alleles at 0.05 false discovery rate. When a later analysis compared HLA-associated TCR beta chains with equally common others, the HLA-associated chains turned out to be more clonally expanded and to have lower generation probabilities. Altogether, some 170 TCR beta chains were recorded as cytomegalovirus-associated.

Sequencing was carried out using PBMCs. The source of this sequence is a woman aged 40-49 years in good health and CMV-seronegative. J is TRBJ2-1 and V is TRBV5-1, with a possible D match to TRBD2 (6 bases). CDR3: CASSLYRDGGVGEQFF. In DNA, the CDR3 is TGCGCCAGCAGCCTGTACCGGGACGGAGGGGTCGGTGAGCAGTTCTTC.